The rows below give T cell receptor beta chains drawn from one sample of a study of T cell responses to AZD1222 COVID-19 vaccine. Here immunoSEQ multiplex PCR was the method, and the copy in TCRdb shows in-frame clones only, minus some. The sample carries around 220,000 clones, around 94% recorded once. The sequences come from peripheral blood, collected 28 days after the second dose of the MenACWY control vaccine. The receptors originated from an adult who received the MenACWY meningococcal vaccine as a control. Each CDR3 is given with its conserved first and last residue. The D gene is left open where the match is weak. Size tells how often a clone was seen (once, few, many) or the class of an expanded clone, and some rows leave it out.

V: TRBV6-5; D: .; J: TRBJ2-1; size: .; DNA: TGTGCCAGCAGTTCGACAGTTGCAGGCAATGAGCAGTTCTTC; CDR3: CASSSTVAGNEQFF
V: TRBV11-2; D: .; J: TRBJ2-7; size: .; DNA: TGTGCCAGCAGCCCGAGTGGATCGACTGGCGGGGTTGAGTACTTC; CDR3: CASSPSGSTGGVEYF
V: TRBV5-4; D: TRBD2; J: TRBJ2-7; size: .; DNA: TGTGCCAGCAGCTTGACTAGCGGGGGTTCCTACGAGCAGTACTTC; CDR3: CASSLTSGGSYEQYF
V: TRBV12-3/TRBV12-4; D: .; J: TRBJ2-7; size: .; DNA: TGTGCCAGCAGCCCGGAGCGGTCCTACGAGCAGTACTTC; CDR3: CASSPERSYEQYF
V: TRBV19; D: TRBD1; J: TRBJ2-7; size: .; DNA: TGTGCCAGTAGTTTCGGACAGGGGACCTACGAGCAGTACTTC; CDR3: CASSFGQGTYEQYF
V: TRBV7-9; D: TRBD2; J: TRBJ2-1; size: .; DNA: TGTGCCAGCAGCTTCCCCGGGGGGTTACATGAGCAGTTCTTC; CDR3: CASSFPGGLHEQFF
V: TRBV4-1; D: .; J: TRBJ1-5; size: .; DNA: TGCGCCAGCAGCCAAGATGCCCCAAAGGATCAGCCCCAGCATTTT; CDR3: CASSQDAPKDQPQHF
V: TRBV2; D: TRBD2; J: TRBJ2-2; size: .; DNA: TGTGCCAGCAGTGTGGGACTAGCGGGAACCGGGGAGCTGTTTTTT; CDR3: CASSVGLAGTGELFF
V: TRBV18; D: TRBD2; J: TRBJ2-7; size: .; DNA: TGTGCCAGCTCCCCTAGCGGCGCACAGCTCTACGAGCAGTACTTC; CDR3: CASSPSGAQLYEQYF
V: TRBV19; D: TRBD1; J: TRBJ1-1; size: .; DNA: TGTGCCAGTAGTATAGGACAGGGGTCCACTGAAGCTTTCTTT; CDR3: CASSIGQGSTEAFF
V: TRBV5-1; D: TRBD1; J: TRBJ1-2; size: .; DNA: TGCGCCAGCAGCTTGGGAGGACAGGGGGCGTTTGGCTACACCTTC; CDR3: CASSLGGQGAFGYTF
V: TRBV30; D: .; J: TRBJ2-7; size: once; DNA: TGTGCCTGGAGTGTTAGGGGGTACGAGCAGTACTTC; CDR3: CAWSVRGYEQYF
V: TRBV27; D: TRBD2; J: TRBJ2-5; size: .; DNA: TGTGCCAGCAGTCGCCGCGGGGGTTACGAGACCCAGTACTTC; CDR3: CASSRRGGYETQYF
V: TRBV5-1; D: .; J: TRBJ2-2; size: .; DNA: TGCGCCAGCAGCTCGGACACGAACACCGGGGAGCTGTTTTTT; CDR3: CASSSDTNTGELFF
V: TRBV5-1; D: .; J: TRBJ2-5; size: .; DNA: TGCGCCAGCAGCTTGCAGGAGACCCAGTACTTC; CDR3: CASSLQETQYF
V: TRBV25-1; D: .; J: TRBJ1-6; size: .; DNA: TGTGCCAGCAGTGAATTGGGGGCAGGGTCACCCCTCCACTTT; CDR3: CASSELGAGSPLHF
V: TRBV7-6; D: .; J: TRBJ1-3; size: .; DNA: TGTGCCAGCAGCTTAAGGTTCGACTCTGGAAACACCATATATTTT; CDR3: CASSLRFDSGNTIYF
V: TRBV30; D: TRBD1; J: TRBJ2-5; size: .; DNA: TGTGCCTGGAACCAGGGACAGGGGGCTGAAGAGACCCAGTACTTC; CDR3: CAWNQGQGAEETQYF
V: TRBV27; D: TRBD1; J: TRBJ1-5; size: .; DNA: TGTGCCAGCGGGGGACAGCTTAATCAGCCCCAGCATTTT; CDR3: CASGGQLNQPQHF
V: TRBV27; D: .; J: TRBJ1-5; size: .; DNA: TGTGCCAGCAGTTTAGAGTCCCATCAGCCCCAGCATTTT; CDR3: CASSLESHQPQHF
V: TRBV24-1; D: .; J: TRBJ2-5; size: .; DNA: TGTGCCACCAGTGAGCGGGACAAGTACCAAGAGACCCAGTACTTC; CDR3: CATSERDKYQETQYF
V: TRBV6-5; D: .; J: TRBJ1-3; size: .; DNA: TGTGCCAGCAGGGCCGCCCCTGGAAACACCATATATTTT; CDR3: CASRAAPGNTIYF
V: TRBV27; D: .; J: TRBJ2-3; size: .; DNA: TGTGCCAGCAGTTTAGGCACAGATACGCAGTATTTT; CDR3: CASSLGTDTQYF
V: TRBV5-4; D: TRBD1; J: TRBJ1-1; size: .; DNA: TGTGCCAGCAGCTTGGGGACAGGGGCGAACACTGAAGCTTTCTTT; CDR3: CASSLGTGANTEAFF
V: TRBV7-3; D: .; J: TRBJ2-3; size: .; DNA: TGTGCCAGCAGCAACAGCGGCACAGATACGCAGTATTTT; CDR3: CASSNSGTDTQYF
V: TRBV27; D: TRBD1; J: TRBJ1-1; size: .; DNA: TGTGCCAGCAGTCTCACAGGGGTGAACACTGAAGCTTTCTTT; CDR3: CASSLTGVNTEAFF
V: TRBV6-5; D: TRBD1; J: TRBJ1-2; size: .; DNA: TGTGCCAGCAGGCCCGCGACAGGGAGCTATGGCTACACCTTC; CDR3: CASRPATGSYGYTF
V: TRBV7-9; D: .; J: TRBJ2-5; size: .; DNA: TGTGCCAGCAGCTTAGCTGGACAGTCCAAAGAGACCCAGTACTTC; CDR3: CASSLAGQSKETQYF
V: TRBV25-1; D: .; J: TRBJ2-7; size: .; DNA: TGTGCCAGCATACCGCCATGGCCGCCGCCCGCCTACGAGCAGTACTTC; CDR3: CASIPPWPPPAYEQYF
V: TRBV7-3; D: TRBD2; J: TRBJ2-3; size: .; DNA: TGTGCCAGCAGCTACTCTAGCGGGGGCACAGATACGCAGTATTTT; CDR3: CASSYSSGGTDTQYF
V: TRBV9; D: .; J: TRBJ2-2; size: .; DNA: TGTGCCAGCAGCGTATCTGTGGGAGGGAACACCGGGGAGCTGTTTTTT; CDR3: CASSVSVGGNTGELFF